The present TCR beta chain was sequenced within a study of blood T cell repertoires in COVID-19. Background on the study: Donors in the United States, Italy and Spain gave samples during acute or convalescent COVID-19.

TCRdb's table, derived via immunoSEQ multiplex PCR, lists solely in-frame clones and lacks some. The table lists around 110,000 clones, about 79% of them singletons. With 8 bases removed from V and 5 bases from J, the gap between germline ends came to 12 bases. Germline loops: CDR1 WSHSY, CDR2 SAAADI. The CDR3 spans 12 residues. This clone was counted a single time. The chain employs TRBV10-2 and TRBJ1-2, with D unresolved. The sequenced material came from peripheral blood. The sequence was collected from a woman in her sixties or seventies with acute or convalescent COVID-19. The CDR3 here is CASLAWPYGYTF. CDR3 coding DNA: TGCGCCAGCCTCGCTTGGCCGTATGGCTACACCTTC.